This T cell receptor beta chain comes out of a study of T cell changes during pregnancy in multiple sclerosis. Measured with immunoSEQ multiplex PCR; TCRdb has only the in-frame clones, and not every one. The table includes fewer than 75,000 clones, 91% detected once. The receptor's source is a female donor with multiple sclerosis, enrolled in a pregnancy study. This specimen consisted of peripheral blood, obtained in the first trimester of pregnancy.

The chain's CDR3 is CASSSVGQVGSPLHF. In DNA form, the CDR3 reads TGTGCCAGCAGTTCCGTGGGACAGGTGGGGTCACCCCTCCACTTT. This chain connects TRBV5-4 to TRBJ1-6; 8 nucleotides line up with TRBD1. The V and J ends lost 5 bases and 10 bases, in that order; junction bases with no gene match: 11. The germline V gene has CDR1 SGHNT and CDR2 YYREEE (reference sequence). CDR3 length: 15 amino acids.